This TCR beta chain emerged from a study of blood T cell repertoires in COVID-19. The overall study: Specimens from acute and convalescent COVID-19 originated in the United States, Italy and Spain. PBMCs, B-cell-depleted T cells, or T cells provided the cDNA or gDNA that made up the material.

As handled by the study authors: Nucleated cell number was recorded as an estimate derived from reference gene primer amplification. Assay used: immunoSEQ multiplex PCR; TCRdb lists only in-frame clones, some missing. V, J and clone size reflect that table, while D and trimming were determined from the DNA. The sample consists of 19,000 or so clones, 83% of them appearing once. The CDR3 extends over 15 amino acids. The germline gives CDR1 MDHEN, CDR2 SYDVKM. V lost 7 bases to trimming and J lost 4 bases, with 17 bases between them. The sequence was collected from a human donor in a cohort sampled during active COVID-19. The chain joins TRBV28 to TRBJ1-3, with a weak D call TRBD1 (6 bases). The sample comprised peripheral blood. This chain's CDR3 is CASTTAGAGGNTIYF. The CDR3 nucleotides read TGTGCCAGCACCACGGCGGGGGCGGGAGGAAACACCATATATTTT.